One sample yielded the 24 T cell receptor beta chains listed below, sequenced in a study of beta chain features in type 1 diabetes. Every isolated RNA sample was fully reverse transcribed, so sequencing captured expressed TCRB transcripts. Assay used: immunoSEQ multiplex PCR; TCRdb lists only in-frame clones, some missing. The table has around 41,000 clones, approximately 62% seen once. Findings of the study overall: Shorter TCRB CDR3s, moderately but significantly so, were found in Type 1 diabetes patients in all four CD4+ subsets.

Their antigen targets remain unknown. The specimen sequenced was Tregs from blood. The receptors derive from a man younger than 45 with type 1 diabetes. Some clones in this sample may be carry-over from other donors' samples.

The chain links TRBV2 to TRBJ1-5, with D tentatively TRBD1 (6 bases). The CDR3 runs to 13 residues. Germline lookup yields CDR1 SNHLY and CDR2 FYNNEI. Deletions cut 4 bases from V and 4 bases from J, with 8 bases between. The CDR3 DNA is TGTGCCAGCAGTGGGACAGAGAATCAGCCCCAGCATTTT. It translates to CASSGTENQPQHF.

The CDR3 DNA is TGCGCCAGCAGCTTGTTGGGACTTGAAGAGACCCAGTACTTC. Protein: CASSLLGLEETQYF. This chain uses TRBV5-1 with TRBJ2-5; a weak D match, TRBD2 (6 bases). Trimming pared 1 base from V and 3 bases from J, leaving 10 bases between. The CDR3 consists of 14 residues. Germline loops: CDR1 SGHRS, CDR2 YFSETQ.

This rearrangement joins TRBV12-5 to TRBJ2-7, with TRBD1 identical over 8 bases. Germline V gene sequence: CDR1 LGHNT, CDR2 FRNRAP. The CDR3 spans 16 residues. J lost 1 base, V lost 4 bases, and 9 bases had no gene match. CDR3 protein: CASGSLMTGVSYEQYF. CDR3 nucleotides: TGTGCTAGTGGTTCTTTAATGACAGGGGTTTCCTACGAGCAGTACTTC.

The chain links TRBV6-5 to TRBJ2-7; D possibly corresponds to TRBD1 (6 bases). The V end lost 8 bases, the J end lost 4 bases, and 9 bases lay between the germline ends. Germline V CDR1 and CDR2: MNHEY, SVGAGI. There are 11 residues in the CDR3. The CDR3 region is CASRTVYEQYF. The DNA for the CDR3 is TGTGCCAGCCGGACAGTTTACGAGCAGTACTTC.

The chain links TRBV6-5 to TRBJ1-6; 8 bases are shared with TRBD1. The CDR3 spans 15 residues. CDR1 and CDR2 from the germline V gene are MNHEY and SVGAGI. The V segment lost 6 bases and the J segment 10 bases; nucleotides outside the gene matches: 11. The CDR3 loop reads CASRKTGVTGSPLHF. CDR3 nucleotides: TGTGCCAGCAGAAAGACAGGGGTTACGGGGTCACCCCTCCACTTT.

V gene TRBV5-1 combines with J gene TRBJ2-2; 7 nucleotides agree with TRBD1. Per the germline V gene, CDR1 is SGHRS and CDR2 is YFSETQ. This CDR3 contains 14 residues. V lost 3 bases and J lost 1; bases outside the gene matches: 0. The CDR3 is CASSWDRNTGELFF. The DNA for the CDR3 is TGCGCCAGCAGCTGGGACAGGAACACCGGGGAGCTGTTTTTT.

This sequence joins TRBV5-1 and TRBJ2-7; 8 bases agree with TRBD1. J gave up 3 bases and V 4 bases, and 3 bases lay outside the gene matches. The CDR3 loop spans 13 amino acids. Germline lookup yields CDR1 SGHRS and CDR2 YFSETQ. CDR3: CASSVGTGYEQYF. The CDR3 DNA reads as TGCGCCAGCAGCGTCGGGACAGGCTACGAGCAGTACTTC.

The chain uses TRBV7-2 and TRBJ1-5; unclear D gene. The CDR3 is 14 residues long. Per the germline V gene, CDR1 is SGHTA and CDR2 is FQGNSA. Trimming pared 1 base from V and 7 bases from J, leaving 11 bases between. CDR3 nucleotides: TGTGCCAGCAGCTTAGATTTTTTTGGCCAGCCCCAGCATTTT. This encodes CASSLDFFGQPQHF.

This clone was found once. This chain connects TRBV19 to TRBJ1-5; D uncertain. Trimming cost V 2 bases and J 0 bases, with 5 bases left between them. Germline V gene data show CDR1 as LNHDA and CDR2 as SQIVND (reference sequence). This CDR3 comprises 14 residues. In DNA form, the CDR3 reads TGTGCCAGTAGTATAACAGCTAGCAATCAGCCCCAGCATTTT. Its protein product is CASSITASNQPQHF.

The chain carries TRBV28 and TRBJ1-5; no clear D. Germline V CDR1 and CDR2: MDHEN, SYDVKM. Trimming removed 7 bases from V and 2 bases from J, with 15 bases in between. The CDR3 is 15 amino acids. CDR3 sequence (DNA): TGTGCCAGCATCCCGGTCTCCGCCGGCAATCAGCCCCAGCATTTT. This gives the protein CASIPVSAGNQPQHF. Looking up the rest from reference TRBV28 and TRBJ1-5 gives the full variable domain: DVKVTQSSRYLVKRTGEKVFLECVQDMDHENMFWYRQDPGLGLRLIYFSYDVKMKEKGDIPEGYSVSREKKERFSLILESASTNQTSMYLCASIPVSAGNQPQHFGDGTRLSIL.

This clone was counted a few times. The chain couples TRBV11-1 to TRBJ1-1; D unresolved. V dropped 1 base and J dropped 0 bases, with 9 bases sitting between them. Per the germline V gene, CDR1 is SGHAT and CDR2 is FQDESV (reference sequence). CDR3 size: 15 residues. Here the CDR3 DNA reads TGTGCCAGCAGCTTAGGAGCCTCTATGAACACTGAAGCTTTCTTT. Its translation is CASSLGASMNTEAFF.

The count of this clone is one. The chain recombines TRBV2 with TRBJ1-2, with 7 bases matching TRBD1. Germline CDR1 SNHLY, CDR2 FYNNEI. V trimming: 7 bases; J trimming: 8 bases; junction bases outside the gene matches: 19. This CDR3 spans 16 amino acids. The CDR3 is CASTNSLAKGGFGYTF. CDR3 sequence (DNA): TGTGCCAGCACCAACTCCCTCGCGAAAGGGGGCTTCGGCTACACCTTC.

This chain links TRBV5-6 with TRBJ2-1; D possibly corresponds to TRBD2 (5 bases). Trimming pared 4 bases from V and 8 bases from J, leaving 16 bases between. The CDR3 consists of 14 residues. From germline, CDR1 is SGHDT and CDR2 YYEEEE. The CDR3 spells CASSREFPSYEQFF. For the CDR3, the DNA is TGTGCCAGCAGCCGGGAATTCCCTTCCTATGAGCAGTTCTTC.

This chain connects TRBV6-6 to TRBJ2-1, with 12 bases lining up with TRBD2. The CDR3 sequence is 15 residues long. V was clipped by 6 bases and J by 6 bases; unmatched bases: 6. CDR1 is MNHNY and CDR2 is SVGAGI in the germline V gene (reference sequence). CDR3 DNA sequence: TGTGCCAGCAGACCCGGACTAGCGGGAAGCAATGAGCAGTTCTTC. This translates into CASRPGLAGSNEQFF.

This chain uses TRBV28 with TRBJ2-1; 7 positions match TRBD1. This CDR3 is 14 amino acids long. Germline CDR1 MDHEN, CDR2 SYDVKM. With V trimmed by 6 bases and J by 3 bases, 5 bases remained unmatched. The CDR3, as DNA: TGTGCCAGCAGATCGGGACAGCTCTACAATGAGCAGTTCTTC. Its translation is CASRSGQLYNEQFF.

This chain joins TRBV19 and TRBJ2-1; possibly TRBD2 for D (5 bases). The length of the CDR3 is 12 residues. The V end lost 4 bases, the J end lost 7 bases, and 8 bases lay between the germline ends. CDR1 is LNHDA and CDR2 is SQIVND in the germline V gene (reference sequence). The CDR3 loop is CASSTGLNEQFF. As DNA, the CDR3 is TGTGCCAGTAGTACGGGGTTGAATGAGCAGTTCTTC.

This sequence joins TRBV10-3 and TRBJ1-2; TRBD1 agrees at 8 bases. The germline V gene encodes CDR1 ENHRY and CDR2 SYGVKD. CDR3 length: 14 residues. V was pared by 6 bases and J by 4 bases, with 7 bases of the junction left unmatched. The CDR3 DNA reads TGTGCCATCAGACCCGGACAGGGAGGCTATGGCTACACCTTC. Translation: CAIRPGQGGYGYTF.

This clone qualifies as medium-sized. The rearrangement links TRBV9 to TRBJ2-4, with D possibly TRBD1 on 7 matching bases. Trimming left V 0 bases short and J 2 bases short, with 9 bases between. This CDR3 region has 15 residues. The germline gives CDR1 SGDLS, CDR2 YYNGEE. The DNA of the CDR3 is TGTGCCAGCAGCGTAGCAGGGGGGCCCAAAAACATTCAGTACTTC. This codes for CASSVAGGPKNIQYF.

The rearrangement links TRBV5-1 to TRBJ1-2; no clear D gene. Trimming took off 4 bases at V and 8 bases at J, with 21 bases between the two ends. The CDR3 spans 15 residues. Germline assignment: CDR1 SGHRS and CDR2 YFSETQ. The CDR3 coding sequence is TGCGCCAGCAGCGATACTCTGACACCCGGGAACGGCTACACCTTC. It yields the protein CASSDTLTPGNGYTF. Based on the CDR3 plus reference TRBV5-1 and TRBJ1-2, the full variable domain is KAGVTQTPRYLIKTRGQQVTLSCSPISGHRSVSWYQQTPGQGLQFLFEYFSETQRNKGNFPGRFSGRQFSNSRSEMNVSTLELGDSALYLCASSDTLTPGNGYTFGSGTRLTVV.

This chain uses TRBV7-9 with TRBJ2-5, with 9 bases matching TRBD2. Unmatched junction bases numbered 15, after V lost 5 bases and J lost 5 bases. The CDR3 consists of 17 residues. Germline CDR1 SEHNR, CDR2 FQNEAQ (reference sequence). The CDR3 spells CASSLRRGSGGRETQYF. As DNA, the CDR3 is TGTGCCAGCAGCCTACGACGGGGAAGCGGGGGGAGGGAGACCCAGTACTTC.

The chain is built from TRBV7-2 and TRBJ1-2; the match to TRBD1 covers 11 bases. V shed 5 bases, J shed 8 bases, and the junction held 7 bases outside the gene matches. The CDR3 extends over 14 amino acids. From germline, CDR1 is SGHTA and CDR2 FQGNSA. CDR3 coding DNA: TGTGCCAGCAGCGCAGGGACAGGGGGAAGGGGCTACACCTTC. The encoded protein is CASSAGTGGRGYTF.

This chain joins TRBV5-1 and TRBJ2-1, with D tentatively TRBD1 (6 bases). The germline V and J ends were trimmed by 1 base and 1 base, with 15 bases remaining between them. Germline-derived CDR1 and CDR2 are SGHRS and YFSETQ. There are 17 residues in the CDR3. The CDR3 here is CASSLFRGRKSYNEQFF. As DNA, the CDR3 is TGCGCCAGCAGCTTGTTCAGGGGCCGCAAATCCTACAATGAGCAGTTCTTC.

In its sample, this clone was seen a few times. The V and J genes are TRBV9 and TRBJ1-4, with D possibly matching TRBD1 (6 bases). There are 15 residues in the CDR3. Trimming left V 0 bases short and J 3 bases short, with 9 bases between. Germline V gene data show CDR1 as SGDLS and CDR2 as YYNGEE. The DNA of the CDR3 is TGTGCCAGCAGCGTAGGGGGGCAGGCTAATGAAAAACTGTTTTTT. Amino acid sequence: CASSVGGQANEKLFF.

CDR3 residues: CSVGGRGPYTEAFF. CDR3 sequence (DNA): TGCAGCGTCGGGGGCAGGGGGCCTTATACTGAAGCTTTCTTT. J is TRBJ1-1 and V is TRBV29-1, with 8 positions matching TRBD1. Unmatched junction bases numbered 11, after V lost 6 bases and J lost 5 bases. The germline V gene has CDR1 SQVTM and CDR2 ANQGSEA. The CDR3 is made up of 14 amino acids.